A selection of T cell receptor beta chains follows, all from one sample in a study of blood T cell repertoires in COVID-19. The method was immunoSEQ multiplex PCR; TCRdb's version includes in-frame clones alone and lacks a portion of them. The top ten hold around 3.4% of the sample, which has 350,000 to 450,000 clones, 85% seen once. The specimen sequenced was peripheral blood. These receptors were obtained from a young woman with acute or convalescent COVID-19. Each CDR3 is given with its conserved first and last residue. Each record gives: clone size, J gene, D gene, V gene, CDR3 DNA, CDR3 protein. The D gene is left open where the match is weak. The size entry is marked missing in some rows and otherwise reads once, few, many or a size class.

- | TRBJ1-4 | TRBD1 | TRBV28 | TGTGCCAGCAGGATACGGGGACAGAGGGGTGGAAAACTGTTTTTT | CASRIRGQRGGKLFF
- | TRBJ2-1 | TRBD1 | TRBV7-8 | TGTGCCAGCAGCCCCTCGACAGGGAATGAGCAGTTCTTC | CASSPSTGNEQFF
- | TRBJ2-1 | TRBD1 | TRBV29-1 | TGCAGCGTTCACGACAGGGTAGCATACAATGAGCAGTTCTTC | CSVHDRVAYNEQFF
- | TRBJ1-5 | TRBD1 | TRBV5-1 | TGCGCCAGCAGCTTGGAGGGGGCGAGCAATCAGCCCCAGCATTTT | CASSLEGASNQPQHF
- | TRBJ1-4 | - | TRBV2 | TGTGCCAGCAGTGAAACCGGTTCAGGGCCTGAAAAACTGTTTTTT | CASSETGSGPEKLFF
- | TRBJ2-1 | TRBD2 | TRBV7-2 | TGTGCCAGCAGCGCCCCGGGACTAGCGGGAGACCCATTAATCAATGAGCAGTTCTTC | CASSAPGLAGDPLINEQFF
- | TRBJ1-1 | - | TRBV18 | TGTGCCAGCTCACCCCTCGGGGGGGAGGGTACTGAAGCTTTCTTT | CASSPLGGEGTEAFF
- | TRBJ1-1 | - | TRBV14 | TGTGCCAGCAGCCAAGTACGGGGATCTGAAGCTTTCTTT | CASSQVRGSEAFF
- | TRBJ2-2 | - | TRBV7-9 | TGTGCCAGCAGCTCCAATATACAGGGCAACACCGGGGAGCTGTTTTTT | CASSSNIQGNTGELFF
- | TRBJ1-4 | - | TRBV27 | TGTGCCAGCAGTGCGCGTCGGGATACGGGGGAAAAACTGTTTTTT | CASSARRDTGEKLFF
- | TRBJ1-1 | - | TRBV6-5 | TGTGCCAGCAGTTACTCGGGCCGAGACACTGAAGCTTTCTTT | CASSYSGRDTEAFF
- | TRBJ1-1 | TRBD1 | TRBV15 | TGTGCCACCAGCAGAGATAGGGTAATAGGGGGCGGCGTTGGCACTGAAGCTTTCTTT | CATSRDRVIGGGVGTEAFF
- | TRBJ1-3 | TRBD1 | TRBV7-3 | TGTGCCAGCAGCCCTGACAGGGCGGCTGGAAACACCATATATTTT | CASSPDRAAGNTIYF
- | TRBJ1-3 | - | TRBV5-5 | TGTGCCAGCAGCCCGGGACAACTGCCTTACTCTGGAAACACCATATATTTT | CASSPGQLPYSGNTIYF
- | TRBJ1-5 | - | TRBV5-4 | TGTGCCAGCAGCGTGGATGGACAGCCCAATCAGCCCCAGCATTTT | CASSVDGQPNQPQHF
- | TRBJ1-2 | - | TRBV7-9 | TGTGCCAGCAGCGCGAGGAGGGGCTATGGCTACACCTTC | CASSARRGYGYTF
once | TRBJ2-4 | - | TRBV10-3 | TGTGCCATCAGTAAGATACAGGGATGTGGCATTCAGTACTTC | CAISKIQGCGIQYF
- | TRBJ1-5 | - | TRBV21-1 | TGTGCCAGCAGCAAAGGAGAAAAAGGGGTAGGTAATCAGCCCCAGCATTTT | CASSKGEKGVGNQPQHF
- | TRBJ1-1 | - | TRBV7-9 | TGTGCCAGCAGCTCCGACGGAGGGGAATCCACTGAAGCTTTCTTT | CASSSDGGESTEAFF
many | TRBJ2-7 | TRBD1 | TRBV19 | TGTGCCAGTAGTATAGATCGGGACAGCTCCTACGAGCAGTACTTC | CASSIDRDSSYEQYF
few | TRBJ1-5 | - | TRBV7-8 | TGTGCCAGCAGCGAGGACAGAGGAAATCAGCCCCAGCATTTT | CASSEDRGNQPQHF
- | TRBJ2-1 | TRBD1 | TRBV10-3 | TGTGCCATCAGTGTCACGGACAGGGGGCTTGCTGAGCAGTTCTTC | CAISVTDRGLAEQFF
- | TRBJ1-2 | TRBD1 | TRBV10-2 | TGCGCCAGCAGAGTGACAGGGAAAGATGGCTACACCTTC | CASRVTGKDGYTF
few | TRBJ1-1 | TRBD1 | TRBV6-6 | TGTGCCAGCAGTGAGACAGGGTTAACTGAAGCTTTCTTT | CASSETGLTEAFF
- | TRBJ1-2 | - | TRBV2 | TGTGCCAGCAGTGAGGCAGGGGCCCTTGGACCTTATGGCTACACCTTC | CASSEAGALGPYGYTF